One sample yielded the 9 T cell receptor beta chains listed below, sequenced in a study of T cell changes during pregnancy in multiple sclerosis. The repertoire was sequenced with immunoSEQ multiplex PCR; TCRdb's copy has only in-frame clones and lacks some. The sample includes more than 80,000 clones, around 90% of them seen just once. Sequenced here: peripheral blood, sampled before pregnancy. The source is a female donor with multiple sclerosis, enrolled in a pregnancy study.

The genes are TRBV10-3 and TRBJ1-2; D is unclear. Germline loops: CDR1 ENHRY, CDR2 SYGVKD. V dropped 9 bases and J dropped 4 bases, with 21 bases sitting between them. The length of the CDR3 is 15 residues. The CDR3 loop is CAIGPRSSATYGYTF. In DNA form, the CDR3 reads TGTGCCATTGGGCCCCGTAGTAGCGCCACCTATGGCTACACCTTC.

This chain joins TRBV7-2 and TRBJ2-3; tentative D call: TRBD2 (5 bases). Germline V CDR1 and CDR2: SGHTA, FQGNSA. The V end was cut by 4 bases, the J end by 0 bases, with 14 bases between. The CDR3 covers 16 residues. The CDR3 loop reads CASSSPGRGSTDTQYF. The CDR3 nucleotides read TGTGCCAGCAGCTCTCCTGGAAGAGGGAGCACAGATACGCAGTATTTT.

The V call is TRBV5-1, the J call TRBJ2-1; 8 bases map to TRBD2. In germline, CDR1 is SGHRS, CDR2 YFSETQ. The V gene end was trimmed by 0 bases and the J gene end by 10 bases; junction bases not matched to a gene: 3. CDR3 length: 13 amino acids. The CDR3 reads CASSLASGGEQFF. CDR3 nucleotides: TGCGCCAGCAGCTTGGCCAGCGGGGGAGAGCAGTTCTTC.

The chain links TRBV9 to TRBJ2-7, with TRBD2 matching 9 bases. The CDR3 runs to 17 residues. In germline, CDR1 is SGDLS, CDR2 YYNGEE. V dropped 4 bases and J dropped 0; count of bases not matched to a gene: 11. The chain's CDR3 is CASSPPGGGATSYEQYF. CDR3 coding DNA: TGTGCCAGCAGCCCTCCCGGCGGGGGGGCGACCTCCTACGAGCAGTACTTC.

The V and J genes are TRBV11-3 and TRBJ2-3; 12 bases agree with TRBD2. The CDR3 loop spans 15 amino acids. Trimming removed 2 bases from V and 6 bases from J; junction bases left unmatched: 3. Per germline, CDR1 SGHNT and CDR2 YENEEA. CDR3 sequence (DNA): TGTGCCAGCAGCTTACTAGCGGGGGGGGCTGATACGCAGTATTTT. This translates into CASSLLAGGADTQYF.

The chain uses TRBV5-5 and TRBJ1-2; the match to TRBD1 covers 9 bases. The CDR3 totals 14 residues. V shed 6 bases, J shed 7 bases, and the junction held 10 bases outside the gene matches. Germline lookup yields CDR1 SGHKS and CDR2 YYEKEE (reference sequence). CDR3: CASNAGQGGFGYTF. The CDR3 DNA sequence: TGTGCCAGCAACGCGGGACAGGGAGGATTTGGCTACACCTTC.

This clone was recorded a few times. This CDR3 reads CASSPSTSGRVSNEQFF. The CDR3 bases are TGTGCCAGCTCACCGTCGACTAGCGGGAGGGTTAGCAATGAGCAGTTCTTC. The chain is built from TRBV18 and TRBJ2-1, with 14 bases identical to TRBD2. Per germline, CDR1 KGHSH and CDR2 LQKENI. The CDR3 has 17 residues. V dropped 3 bases and J dropped 6; count of bases not matched to a gene: 7. The full variable domain, its missing parts supplied by reference TRBV18 and TRBJ2-1, is NAGVMQNPRHLVRRRGQEARLRCSPMKGHSHVYWYRQLPEEGLKFMVYLQKENIIDESGMPKERFSAEFPKEGPSILRIQQVVRGDSAAYFCASSPSTSGRVSNEQFFGPGTRLTVL.

This chain links TRBV10-3 with TRBJ2-1, with 12 bases fitting TRBD2. Trimming at V came to 6 bases and at J to 8 bases, leaving 8 bases not matched to a gene. Germline lookup yields CDR1 ENHRY and CDR2 SYGVKD. The CDR3 length is 15 residues. The CDR3 DNA sequence: TGTGCCATCAGGACCCGACTAGCGGGAGATCATGAGCAGTTCTTC. Translated: CAIRTRLAGDHEQFF.

This chain uses TRBV18 with TRBJ1-1; D is perhaps TRBD1 (6 bases). V shed 4 bases and J shed 1 base, with 13 bases lying between them. The V gene's germline CDR1 is KGHSH and CDR2 LQKENI. This CDR3 region has 15 residues. The CDR3 region is CASSRETGGNTEAFF. The CDR3 coding sequence is TGTGCCAGCTCACGAGAGACAGGCGGGAACACTGAAGCTTTCTTT.